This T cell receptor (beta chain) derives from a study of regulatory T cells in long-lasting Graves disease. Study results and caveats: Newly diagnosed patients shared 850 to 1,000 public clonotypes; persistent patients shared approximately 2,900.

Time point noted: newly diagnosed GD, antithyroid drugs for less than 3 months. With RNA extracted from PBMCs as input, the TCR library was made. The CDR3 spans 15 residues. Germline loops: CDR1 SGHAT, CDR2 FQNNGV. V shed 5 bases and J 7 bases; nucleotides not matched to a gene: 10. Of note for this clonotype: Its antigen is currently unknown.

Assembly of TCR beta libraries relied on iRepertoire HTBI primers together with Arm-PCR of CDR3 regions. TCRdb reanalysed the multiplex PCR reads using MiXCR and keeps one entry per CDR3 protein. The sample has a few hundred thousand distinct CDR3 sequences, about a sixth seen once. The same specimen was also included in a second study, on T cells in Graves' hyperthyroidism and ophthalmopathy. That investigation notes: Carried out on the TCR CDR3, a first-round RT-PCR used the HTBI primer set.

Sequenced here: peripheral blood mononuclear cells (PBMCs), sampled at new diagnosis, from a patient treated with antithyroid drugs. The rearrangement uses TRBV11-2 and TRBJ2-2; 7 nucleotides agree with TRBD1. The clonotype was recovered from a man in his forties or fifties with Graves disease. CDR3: CASSRHQQGSGELFF. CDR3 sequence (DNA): TGTGCCAGCAGCAGACACCAACAGGGGAGCGGGGAGCTGTTTTTT. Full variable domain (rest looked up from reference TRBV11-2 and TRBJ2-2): EAGVAQSPRYKIIEKRQSVAFWCNPISGHATLYWYQQILGQGPKLLIQFQNNGVVDDSQLPKDRFSAERLKGVDSTLKIQPAKLEDSAVYLCASSRHQQGSGELFFGEGSRLTVL.